These 18 T cell receptor beta chains were all obtained from the same sample, sequenced in a study of metastatic and nonmetastatic thyroid tumors. No patient had received any treatment before thyroid surgery. TCRdb ran MiXCR on the PCR reads. The table lists approximately 82,000 clones, roughly an eighth of them singletons. The sample taken for sequencing was tumor tissue. The origin of the receptors is a female donor with papillary thyroid cancer or a benign thyroid nodule (not recorded which). Some clones in this sample may be carry-over from other donors' samples.

The gene calls are TRBV6-1 and TRBJ2-1; D not certain. V gave up 11 bases and J gave up 4 bases, with 24 bases separating them. The germline gives CDR1 MNHNS, CDR2 SASEGT. The CDR3 extends over 16 amino acids. The CDR3 sequence: CASAPVTVVGYNEQFF. CDR3 in DNA: TGTGCCTCAGCACCTGTAACGGTAGTTGGGTACAATGAGCAGTTCTTC.

This clone was picked up a small number of times. The rearrangement uses TRBV11-2 and TRBJ2-1; 7 bases are a match to TRBD2. The V and J ends lost 0 bases and 7 bases, in that order; junction bases with no gene match: 9. The CDR3 runs to 16 residues. CDR1 and CDR2 (germline): SGHAT, FQNNGV. The CDR3 here is CASSLDSGGGWNEQFF. DNA of the CDR3: TGTGCCAGCAGCTTAGATTCTGGGGGAGGGTGGAATGAGCAGTTCTTC.

This clone was observed a handful of times. The junction shows a germline mismatch at one end, possibly a read error. This chain links TRBV9 with TRBJ2-5; D is undetermined. Germline V gene sequence: CDR1 SGDLS, CDR2 YYNGEE. The CDR3 loop spans 16 amino acids. CDR3 sequence (DNA): TGTGCCAGCGGCGTGGCACCCTCTAGGGCGGAAGAGACCCAGTACTTC. The encoded protein is CASGVAPSRAEETQYF.

This clone appeared many times. The J gene is TRBJ1-5, the V gene TRBV5-1, with a tentative D call TRBD1 (5 bases). The CDR3 sequence is 15 residues long. Germline lookup yields CDR1 SGHRS and CDR2 YFSETQ. Trimming removed 0 bases at V and 1 base at J, with 8 bases between. The CDR3 loop reads CASSLESGSNQPQHF. CDR3 coding DNA: TGCGCCAGCAGCTTGGAGTCAGGGAGCAATCAGCCCCAGCATTTT.

The sample holds many counts of this clone. The chain recombines TRBV15 with TRBJ1-5, with D uncertain. The ends were cut back, 5 bases at V and 4 bases at J, with 12 bases in the middle. Germline CDR1 and CDR2: LNHNV and YYDKDF (reference sequence). The CDR3 runs 14 residues. The CDR3, as DNA: TGTGCCACCAGCCCCTATAGTGAGAATCAGCCCCAGCATTTT. It translates to CATSPYSENQPQHF.

This clone was seen a handful of times. A much larger clone lies one base from this, so it may be a read error. As DNA, the CDR3 is TGTGCCAGCCCCCAGGTACTAGCGGGAGTCGGTACCGGGGAGCTGTTTTTT. Amino acid sequence: CASPQVLAGVGTGELFF. This chain joins TRBV2 and TRBJ2-2, with 11 bases aligning to TRBD2. The germline gives CDR1 SNHLY, CDR2 FYNNEI. This CDR3 is 17 amino acids long. V was clipped by 8 bases and J by 5 bases; unmatched bases: 13.

In this sample, this clone turned up many times. The chain employs TRBV10-3 and TRBJ2-6; 8 bases match TRBD2. CDR3 length: 17 amino acids. Germline V CDR1 and CDR2: ENHRY, SYGVKD. The V segment lost 6 bases and the J segment 2 bases; nucleotides outside the gene matches: 9. Written as DNA, the CDR3 is TGTGCCATCAGCCGCGCCGCGGGGGGCGCTGGGGCCAACGTCCTGACTTTC. Amino acid sequence: CAISRAAGGAGANVLTF.

There are a few counts of this clone. CDR3 amino acids: CAWEGDYEETQYF. The DNA for the CDR3 is TGTGCCTGGGAGGGAGACTACGAAGAGACCCAGTACTTC. The chain uses TRBV30 and TRBJ2-5; D perhaps matches TRBD2 (5 bases). Germline V gene lookup returns CDR1 GTSNPN and CDR2 SVGIG (reference sequence). Trimming took 5 bases from V and 3 from J, leaving 13 bases between them. The CDR3 totals 13 residues.

The genes are TRBV11-2 and TRBJ1-5; TRBD1 aligns across 7 bases. The CDR3 totals 16 residues. Germline V gene sequence: CDR1 SGHAT, CDR2 FQNNGV. Losses at the gene ends were 0 bases for V and 6 bases for J; bases not matched to a gene: 8. CDR3 loop: CASSLDVHRGSQPQHF. In DNA form, the CDR3 reads TGTGCCAGCAGCTTAGACGTCCACAGGGGCAGTCAGCCCCAGCATTTT.

In its sample, this clone was seen many times. The chain is built from TRBV28 and TRBJ2-7; the match to TRBD2 covers 11 bases. The CDR3 has 16 amino acids. Germline V gives CDR1 MDHEN, CDR2 SYDVKM. V trimming: 6 bases; J trimming: 2 bases; junction bases outside the gene matches: 9. The CDR3 bases are TGTGCCAGCAGGGGTGAGACTAGCGGGGTTCCCTACGAGCAGTACTTC. Protein sequence: CASRGETSGVPYEQYF.

This clone was seen repeatedly, ten times or more. The rearrangement links TRBV7-6 to TRBJ1-1; 9 positions agree with TRBD1. Trimming at V came to 5 bases and at J to 7 bases, leaving 2 bases not matched to a gene. Germline-derived CDR1 and CDR2 are SGHVS and FNYEAQ. This CDR3 is built from 12 residues. The CDR3 loop is CASSGTGFEAFF. In nucleotides, the CDR3 is TGTGCCAGCAGCGGGACAGGGTTTGAAGCTTTCTTT.

In regard to this clone: This may be a read error: a much more frequent sequence differs by one nucleotide. The gene calls are TRBV10-3 and TRBJ1-4, with a possible D match to TRBD1 (5 bases). Germline values: CDR1 ENHRY, CDR2 SYGVKD. Trimming left V 3 bases short and J 8 bases short, with 13 bases between. CDR3 length: 14 residues. The chain's CDR3 is CAISDGHGREKLFF. The CDR3 DNA reads TGTGCCATCAGTGACGGACATGGTAGGGAAAAACTGTTTTTT.

This clone has a count of ten or more. This rearrangement joins TRBV6-1 to TRBJ2-4; a weak D match, TRBD2 (6 bases). The V gene lost 2 bases and the J gene lost 0 bases, with 11 bases spanning the gap. Germline V gene sequence: CDR1 MNHNS, CDR2 SASEGT. This CDR3 is built from 16 residues. CDR3 nucleotides: TGTGCCAGCAGTGAACACGTAGCGGCAGCCAAAAACATTCAGTACTTC. Amino acids: CASSEHVAAAKNIQYF.

This clone occurred many times. The chain joins TRBV29-1 to TRBJ1-1; the D is unclear. CDR1 is SQVTM and CDR2 is ANQGSEA in the germline V gene. V lost 0 bases, J lost 1 base, and 6 bases lay in between. CDR3 length: 13 residues. CDR3 nucleotide sequence: TGCAGCGTTGAAGAGGTGTGGAACACTGAAGCTTTCTTT. Translating gives CSVEEVWNTEAFF. The whole variable domain, remainder taken from reference TRBV29-1 and TRBJ1-1, is SAVISQKPSRDICQRGTSLTIQCQVDSQVTMMFWYRQQPGQSLTLIATANQGSEATYESGFVIDKFPISRPNLTFSTLTVSNMSPEDSSIYLCSVEEVWNTEAFFGQGTRLTVV.

This clone has at least ten counts. This sequence joins TRBV5-1 and TRBJ2-1, with D perhaps TRBD2 (7 bases). CDR1 is SGHRS and CDR2 is YFSETQ in the germline V gene. This CDR3 spans 17 amino acids. With 0 bases removed from V and 2 bases from J, the gap between germline ends came to 15 bases. The CDR3 DNA follows: TGCGCCAGCAGCTTGGGTTCCTGGGAGGGGGCCTACAATGAGCAGTTCTTC. Translating it yields CASSLGSWEGAYNEQFF.

This clone was observed at least ten times. The chain recombines TRBV11-1 with TRBJ2-3, with TRBD1 matching over 10 bases. Unmatched junction bases numbered 10, after V lost 6 bases and J lost 4 bases. The CDR3 is 16 residues long. The germline CDR1 and CDR2 sequences are SGHAT and FQDESV (reference sequence). The CDR3 nucleotides read TGTGCCAGCAGTCAATGGGGACAGGGGTCCGCAGATACGCAGTATTTT. It translates to CASSQWGQGSADTQYF.

This clone came up many times. The chain has TRBV10-2 and TRBJ2-1; D not certain. This CDR3 has 14 amino acids. The V end lost 4 bases, the J end lost 0 bases, and 7 bases lay between the germline ends. Germline V CDR1 and CDR2: WSHSY, SAAADI. Written as DNA, the CDR3 is TGCGCCAGCAGTGCCCGTAGCTCCTACAATGAGCAGTTCTTC. Translating it yields CASSARSSYNEQFF.

In this sample, this clone turned up many times. The rearrangement links TRBV4-1 to TRBJ2-7; 10 nucleotides agree with TRBD2. The J segment lost 6 bases and the V segment lost 8 bases, leaving 4 bases of the junction unmatched. The CDR3 is 12 residues long. Germline-derived CDR1 and CDR2 are MGHRA and YSYEKL. This CDR3 reads CASSASGSEQYF. CDR3 nucleotide sequence: TGCGCCAGCTCGGCTAGCGGGAGCGAGCAGTACTTC.